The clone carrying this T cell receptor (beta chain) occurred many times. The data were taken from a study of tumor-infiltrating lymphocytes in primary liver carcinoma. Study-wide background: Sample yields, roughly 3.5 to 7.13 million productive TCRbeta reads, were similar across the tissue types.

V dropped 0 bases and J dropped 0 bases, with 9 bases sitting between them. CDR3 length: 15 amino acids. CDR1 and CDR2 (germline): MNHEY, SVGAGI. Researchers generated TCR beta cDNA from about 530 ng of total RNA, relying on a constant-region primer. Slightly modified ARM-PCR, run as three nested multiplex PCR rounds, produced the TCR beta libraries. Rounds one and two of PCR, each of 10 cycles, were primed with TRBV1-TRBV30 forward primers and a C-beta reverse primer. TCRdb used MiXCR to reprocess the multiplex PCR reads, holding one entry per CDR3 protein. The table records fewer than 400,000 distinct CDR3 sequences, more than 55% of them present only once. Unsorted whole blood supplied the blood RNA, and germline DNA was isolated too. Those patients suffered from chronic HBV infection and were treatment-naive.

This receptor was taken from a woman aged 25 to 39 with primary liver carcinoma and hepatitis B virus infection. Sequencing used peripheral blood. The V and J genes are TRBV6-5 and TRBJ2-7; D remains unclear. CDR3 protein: CASSYSTQLSYEQYF. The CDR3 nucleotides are TGTGCCAGCAGTTACTCGACGCAGCTCTCCTACGAGCAGTACTTC.